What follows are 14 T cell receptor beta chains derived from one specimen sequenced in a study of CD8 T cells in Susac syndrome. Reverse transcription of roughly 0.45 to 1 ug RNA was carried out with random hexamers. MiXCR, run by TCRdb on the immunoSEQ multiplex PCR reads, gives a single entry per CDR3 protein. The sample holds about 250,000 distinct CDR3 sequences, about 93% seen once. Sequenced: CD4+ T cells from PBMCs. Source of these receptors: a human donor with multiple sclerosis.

The CDR3 region is CAISELAQQETQYF. CDR3 DNA sequence: TGTGCCATCAGTGAGTTGGCACAACAAGAGACCCAGTACTTC. The chain couples TRBV10-3 to TRBJ2-5; no firm D call. Trimming stripped 1 base from V and 2 bases from J, with 8 bases between. CDR3 length: 14 residues. The germline V gene has CDR1 ENHRY and CDR2 SYGVKD.

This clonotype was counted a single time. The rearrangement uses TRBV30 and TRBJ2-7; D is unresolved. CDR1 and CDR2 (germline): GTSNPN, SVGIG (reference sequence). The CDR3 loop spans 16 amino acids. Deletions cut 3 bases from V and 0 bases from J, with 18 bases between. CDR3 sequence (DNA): TGTGCCTGGAGCGCCACATCCTTGGGTAGCTCCTACGAGCAGTACTTC. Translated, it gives CAWSATSLGSSYEQYF.

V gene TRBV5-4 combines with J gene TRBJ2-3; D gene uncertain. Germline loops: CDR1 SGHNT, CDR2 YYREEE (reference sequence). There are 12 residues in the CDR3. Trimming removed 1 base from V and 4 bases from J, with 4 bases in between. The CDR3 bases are TGTGCCAGCAGCTTGACCTCAGATACGCAGTATTTT. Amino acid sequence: CASSLTSDTQYF.

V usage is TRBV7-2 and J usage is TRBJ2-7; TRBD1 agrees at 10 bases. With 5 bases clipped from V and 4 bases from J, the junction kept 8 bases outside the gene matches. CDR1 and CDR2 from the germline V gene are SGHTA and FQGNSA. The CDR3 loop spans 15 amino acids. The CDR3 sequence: CASSPGTGAFYEQYF. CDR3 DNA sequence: TGTGCCAGCAGCCCCGGGACAGGGGCCTTTTACGAGCAGTACTTC.

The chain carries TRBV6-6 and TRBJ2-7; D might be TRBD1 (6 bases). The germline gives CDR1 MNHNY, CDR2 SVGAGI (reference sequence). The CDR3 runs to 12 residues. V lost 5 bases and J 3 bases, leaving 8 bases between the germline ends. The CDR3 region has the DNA TGTGCCAGCAGTCAGGGGTTCTACGAGCAGTACTTC. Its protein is CASSQGFYEQYF.

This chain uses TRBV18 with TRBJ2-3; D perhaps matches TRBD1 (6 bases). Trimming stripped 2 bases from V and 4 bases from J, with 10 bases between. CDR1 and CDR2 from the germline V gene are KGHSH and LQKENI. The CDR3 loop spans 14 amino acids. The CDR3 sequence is CASSPITGPDTQYF. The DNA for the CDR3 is TGTGCCAGCTCACCAATAACAGGGCCAGATACGCAGTATTTT.

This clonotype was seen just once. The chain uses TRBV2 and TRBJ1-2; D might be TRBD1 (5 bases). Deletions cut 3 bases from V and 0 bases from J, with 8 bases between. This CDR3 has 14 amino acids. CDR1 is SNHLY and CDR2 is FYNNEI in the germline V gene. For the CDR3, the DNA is TGTGCCAGCAGTGACCTGGGGCCTAACTATGGCTACACCTTC. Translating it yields CASSDLGPNYGYTF.

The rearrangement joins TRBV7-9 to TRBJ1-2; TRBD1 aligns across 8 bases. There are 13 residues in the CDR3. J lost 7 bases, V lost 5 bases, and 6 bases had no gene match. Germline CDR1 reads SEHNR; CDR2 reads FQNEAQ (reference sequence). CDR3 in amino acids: CASSRNQGAGYTF. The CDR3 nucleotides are TGTGCCAGCAGCCGTAACCAGGGGGCTGGCTACACCTTC.

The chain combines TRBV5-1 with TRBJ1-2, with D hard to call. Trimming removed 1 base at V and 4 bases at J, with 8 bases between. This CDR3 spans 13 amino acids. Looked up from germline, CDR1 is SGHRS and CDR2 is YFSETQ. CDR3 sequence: CASSLSGPYGYTF. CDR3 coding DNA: TGCGCCAGCAGCTTGTCCGGACCCTATGGCTACACCTTC.

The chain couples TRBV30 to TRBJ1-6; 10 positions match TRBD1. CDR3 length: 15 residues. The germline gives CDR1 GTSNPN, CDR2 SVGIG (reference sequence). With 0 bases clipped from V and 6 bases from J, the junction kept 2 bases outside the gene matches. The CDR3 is CAWSVRTGGNSPLHF. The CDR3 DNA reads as TGTGCCTGGAGTGTGCGGACAGGGGGTAATTCACCCCTCCACTTT.

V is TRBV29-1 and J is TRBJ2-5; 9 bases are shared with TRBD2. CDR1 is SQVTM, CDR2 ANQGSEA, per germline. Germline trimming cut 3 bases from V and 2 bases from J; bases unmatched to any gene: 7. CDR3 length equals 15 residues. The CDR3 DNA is TGCAGCGTTGATGGGTCTAGCGGGGTTCAAGAGACCCAGTACTTC. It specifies CSVDGSSGVQETQYF. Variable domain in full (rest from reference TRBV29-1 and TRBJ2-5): SAVISQKPSRDICQRGTSLTIQCQVDSQVTMMFWYRQQPGQSLTLIATANQGSEATYESGFVIDKFPISRPNLTFSTLTVSNMSPEDSSIYLCSVDGSSGVQETQYFGPGTRLLVL.

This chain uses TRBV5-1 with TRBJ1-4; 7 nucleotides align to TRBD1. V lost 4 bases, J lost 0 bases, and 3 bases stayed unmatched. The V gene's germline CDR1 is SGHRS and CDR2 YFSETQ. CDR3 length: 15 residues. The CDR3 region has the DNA TGCGCCAGCAGCCAGGGACAGTCAACTAATGAAAAACTGTTTTTT. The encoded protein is CASSQGQSTNEKLFF.

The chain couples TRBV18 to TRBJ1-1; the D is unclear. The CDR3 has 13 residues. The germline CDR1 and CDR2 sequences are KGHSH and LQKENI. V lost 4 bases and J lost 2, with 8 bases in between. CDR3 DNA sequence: TGTGCCAGCTCACTGGCCGAAAACACTGAAGCTTTCTTT. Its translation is CASSLAENTEAFF.

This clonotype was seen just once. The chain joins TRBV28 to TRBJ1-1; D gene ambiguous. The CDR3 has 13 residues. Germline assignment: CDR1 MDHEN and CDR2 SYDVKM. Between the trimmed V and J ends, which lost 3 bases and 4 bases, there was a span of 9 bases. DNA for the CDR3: TGTGCCAGCAGTTTCATGTGGGGCACTGAAGCTTTCTTT. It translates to CASSFMWGTEAFF.